The 10 T cell receptor beta chains reported below all come from one sample, sequenced in a study of T cell responses to AZD1222 COVID-19 vaccine. The method was immunoSEQ multiplex PCR; TCRdb's version includes in-frame clones alone and lacks a portion of them. The data show about 140,000 clones, with approximately 90% seen just once and around 3% held by the top ten. The sample was peripheral blood, taken on day 0 of AZD1222 vaccination. The receptors stem from an adult in good health.

The rearrangement links TRBV29-1 to TRBJ1-2, with D possibly being TRBD1 (6 bases). The CDR3 has 12 amino acids. Trimming cost V 4 bases and J 5 bases, with 11 bases left between them. CDR1 SQVTM and CDR2 ANQGSEA come from the germline V gene. CDR3 residues: CSVGQALYGYTF. For the CDR3, the DNA is TGCAGCGTTGGACAGGCCCTGTATGGCTACACCTTC. The variable domain in full, completed from reference TRBV29-1 and TRBJ1-2, reads SAVISQKPSRDICQRGTSLTIQCQVDSQVTMMFWYRQQPGQSLTLIATANQGSEATYESGFVIDKFPISRPNLTFSTLTVSNMSPEDSSIYLCSVGQALYGYTFGSGTRLTVV.

The chain joins TRBV2 to TRBJ2-5; 11 nucleotides agree with TRBD2. The CDR3 is made up of 15 amino acids. The V segment lost 6 bases and the J segment 4 bases; nucleotides outside the gene matches: 7. CDR1 is SNHLY and CDR2 is FYNNEI in the germline V gene. The CDR3 sequence: CASRVTSGVSETQYF. The CDR3 nucleotides read TGTGCCAGCAGAGTGACTAGCGGGGTTTCAGAGACCCAGTACTTC.

In this sample, this clone turned up a few times. The genes are TRBV12-3 or TRBV12-4 and TRBJ1-2; TRBD1 might be the D (5 bases). The CDR3 runs to 13 residues. The ends were cut back, 2 bases at V and 5 bases at J, with 9 bases in the middle. The CDR3 nucleotides are TGTGCCAGCAGTTTATTGTCAGGGTATGGCTACACCTTC. Protein sequence: CASSLLSGYGYTF.

The CDR3 loop is CASSLLAGASYEQYF. In DNA form, the CDR3 reads TGTGCCAGCAGCCTACTAGCGGGAGCTTCCTACGAGCAGTACTTC. The chain uses TRBV6-4 and TRBJ2-7, with 11 bases aligning to TRBD2. CDR1 and CDR2 (germline): MRHNA, SNTAGT. This CDR3 is 15 amino acids long. V trimming: 6 bases; J trimming: 1 base; junction bases outside the gene matches: 5.

The CDR3 loop reads CASSPSWSGTRETQYF. The CDR3 DNA follows: TGTGCCAGCAGCCCGTCGTGGAGCGGGACGAGGGAGACCCAGTACTTC. This rearrangement joins TRBV7-3 to TRBJ2-5; 7 bases map to TRBD2. CDR1 is SGHTA, CDR2 FQGTGA, per germline. Losses at the gene ends were 5 bases for V and 5 bases for J; bases not matched to a gene: 14. This CDR3 comprises 16 residues. Filled out from reference TRBV7-3 and TRBJ2-5, the complete variable domain reads GAGVSQTPSNKVTEKGKYVELRCDPISGHTALYWYRQSLGQGPEFLIYFQGTGAADDSGLPNDRFFAVRPEGSVSTLKIQRTERGDSAVYLCASSPSWSGTRETQYFGPGTRLLVL.

This chain connects TRBV11-2 to TRBJ2-1; the D gene is possibly TRBD2 (6 bases). The CDR3 is made up of 17 amino acids. CDR1 SGHAT and CDR2 FQNNGV come from the germline V gene. Trimming removed 1 base at V and 10 bases at J, with 23 bases between. The chain's CDR3 is CASSLAPSSARAQEQFF. CDR3 nucleotide sequence: TGTGCCAGCAGCTTAGCACCCTCTAGCGCCCGCGCTCAGGAGCAGTTCTTC. Based on the CDR3 plus reference TRBV11-2 and TRBJ2-1, the full variable domain is EAGVAQSPRYKIIEKRQSVAFWCNPISGHATLYWYQQILGQGPKLLIQFQNNGVVDDSQLPKDRFSAERLKGVDSTLKIQPAKLEDSAVYLCASSLAPSSARAQEQFFGPGTRLTVL.

This clone was picked up one time. The chain employs TRBV7-6 and TRBJ2-6; 8 bases match TRBD1. Per germline, CDR1 SGHVS and CDR2 FNYEAQ. V lost 1 base and J lost 1; bases outside the gene matches: 6. The CDR3 runs to 18 residues. The CDR3 DNA follows: TGTGCCAGCAGCTTAGTAGGGACAGGTCTTTCTGGGGCCAACGTCCTGACTTTC. Its translation: CASSLVGTGLSGANVLTF.

The V gene is TRBV28, the J gene TRBJ1-2, with D uncertain. Germline values: CDR1 MDHEN, CDR2 SYDVKM. This CDR3 spans 13 amino acids. Trimming left V 6 bases short and J 5 bases short, with 13 bases between. CDR3 DNA: TGTGCCAGCAGCACTTCCCGAGGGTATGGCTACACCTTC. Translating gives CASSTSRGYGYTF.

The chain carries TRBV2 and TRBJ1-4; D may be TRBD1 (5 bases). V was trimmed by 10 bases and J by 2 bases, leaving 14 bases between them. The CDR3 is made up of 14 amino acids. Germline CDR1 reads SNHLY; CDR2 reads FYNNEI. The CDR3 nucleotides read TGTGCCACTAGGTCAGGGAGTACTAATGAAAAACTGTTTTTT. Translation: CATRSGSTNEKLFF. Full variable domain (outside the CDR3, taken from reference TRBV2 and TRBJ1-4): EPEVTQTPSHQVTQMGQEVILRCVPISNHLYFYWYRQILGQKVEFLVSFYNNEISEKSEIFDDQFSVERPDGSNFTLKIRSTKLEDSAMYFCATRSGSTNEKLFFGSGTQLSVL.

The genes are TRBV10-3 and TRBJ1-5, with 7 positions matching TRBD1. Germline V lookup: CDR1 ENHRY, CDR2 SYGVKD. The V segment lost 6 bases and the J segment 7 bases; nucleotides outside the gene matches: 6. The CDR3 is 13 residues long. CDR3 coding DNA: TGTGCCATCAGGTCAGGGGGATCCCAGCCCCAGCATTTT. It is translated as CAIRSGGSQPQHF.